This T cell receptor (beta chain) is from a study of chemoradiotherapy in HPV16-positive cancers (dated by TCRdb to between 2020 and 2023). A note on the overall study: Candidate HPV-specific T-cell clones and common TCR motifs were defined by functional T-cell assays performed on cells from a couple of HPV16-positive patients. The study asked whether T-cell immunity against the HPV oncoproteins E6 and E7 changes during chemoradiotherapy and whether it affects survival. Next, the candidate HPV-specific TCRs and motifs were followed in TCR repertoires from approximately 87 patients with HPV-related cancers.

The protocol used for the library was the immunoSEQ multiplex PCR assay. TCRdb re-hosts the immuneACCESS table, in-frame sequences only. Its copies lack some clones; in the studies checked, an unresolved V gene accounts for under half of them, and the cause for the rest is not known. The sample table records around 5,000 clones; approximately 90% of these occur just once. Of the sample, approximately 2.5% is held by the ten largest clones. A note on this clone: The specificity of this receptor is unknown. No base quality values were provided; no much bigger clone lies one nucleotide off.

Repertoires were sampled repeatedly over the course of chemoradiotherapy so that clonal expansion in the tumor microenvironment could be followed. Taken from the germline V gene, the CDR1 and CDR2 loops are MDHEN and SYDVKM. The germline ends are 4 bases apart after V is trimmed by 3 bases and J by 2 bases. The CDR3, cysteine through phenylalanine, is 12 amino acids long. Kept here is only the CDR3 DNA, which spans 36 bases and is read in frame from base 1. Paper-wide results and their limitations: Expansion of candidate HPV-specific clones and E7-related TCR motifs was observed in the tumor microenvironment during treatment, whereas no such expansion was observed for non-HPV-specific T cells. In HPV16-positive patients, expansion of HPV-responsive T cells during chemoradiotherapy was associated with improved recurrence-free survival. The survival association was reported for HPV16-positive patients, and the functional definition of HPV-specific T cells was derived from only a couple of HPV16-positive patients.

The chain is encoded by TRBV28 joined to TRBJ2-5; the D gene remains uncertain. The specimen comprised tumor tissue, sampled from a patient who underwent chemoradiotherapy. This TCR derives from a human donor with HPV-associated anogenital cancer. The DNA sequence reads TGTGCCAGCAGTTTCCCGCAAGAGACCCAGTACTTC. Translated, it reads CASSFPQETQYF.